The next 25 T cell receptor beta chains were all read from a single sample in a study of shared clonotypes between healthy human individuals. CD45RO-negative, CCR7-selected cells formed the naive CD8 fraction, which excluded terminally differentiated effector memory CD45RA+ cells. The data were produced by immunoSEQ multiplex PCR, yet TCRdb's version contains in-frame clones alone and is incomplete. Found here are millions of clones, just under 95% of them singletons; the top ten hold 1% to 1.3%. Sequenced sample: naive CD8+ T cells sorted from blood. All receptors come from a man younger than 35 in good health.

CDR3: CASSLSSGTDTYEQYF. The DNA for the CDR3 is TGTGCCAGCAGTTTATCTTCCGGGACGGATACCTACGAGCAGTACTTC. This chain connects TRBV27 to TRBJ2-7; TRBD1 or TRBD2 may be the D gene (5 bases each). The V gene lost 0 bases and the J gene lost 2 bases, with 14 bases spanning the gap. The CDR3 runs 16 residues. In germline, CDR1 is MNHEY, CDR2 SMNVEV (reference sequence).

With respect to this clone: Other DNA sequences in the sample encode the same CDR3. This chain links TRBV28 with TRBJ1-1; D unclear. The CDR3 is made up of 13 amino acids. Per germline, CDR1 MDHEN and CDR2 SYDVKM. V dropped 3 bases and J dropped 2 bases, with 7 bases sitting between them. CDR3 nucleotide sequence: TGTGCCAGCAGTTTCCGGGCAAACACTGAAGCTTTCTTT. Its protein product is CASSFRANTEAFF.

This clone came up once. V gene TRBV9 combines with J gene TRBJ1-6, with D maybe TRBD1 (5 bases). The CDR3 contains 12 residues. Germline CDR1 reads SGDLS; CDR2 reads YYNGEE. V lost 7 bases, J lost 7 bases, and 9 bases lay in between. The CDR3 nucleotides are TGTGCCAGCGCGGAGGGGAATTCACCCCTCCACTTT. This gives the protein CASAEGNSPLHF.

This sequence joins TRBV9 and TRBJ1-1; possible D gene TRBD1, 6 bases. Looked up from germline, CDR1 is SGDLS and CDR2 is YYNGEE. The germline V and J ends were trimmed by 0 bases and 3 bases, with 15 bases remaining between them. The CDR3 has 16 residues. The CDR3 protein is CASSVGDGGLDTEAFF. CDR3 DNA: TGTGCCAGCAGCGTAGGGGACGGGGGCTTGGACACTGAAGCTTTCTTT.

The chain carries TRBV6-5 and TRBJ2-7; 9 bases fit TRBD1. The CDR3 totals 13 residues. The V segment lost 4 bases and the J segment 9 bases; nucleotides outside the gene matches: 7. CDR1 and CDR2 from the germline V gene are MNHEY and SVGAGI. The CDR3 bases are TGTGCCAGCAGTTTCGGACAGGGGCTCACGCAGTACTTC. This sequence encodes CASSFGQGLTQYF.

Comment on this clone: Other nucleotide sequences from this sample produce the same CDR3. The chain recombines TRBV12-5 with TRBJ1-1; TRBD1 might be the D (5 bases). Trimming took off 2 bases at V and 0 bases at J, with 7 bases between the two ends. Germline V lookup: CDR1 LGHNT, CDR2 FRNRAP. This CDR3 comprises 14 residues. The CDR3 loop is CASGLRGMNTEAFF. The CDR3 nucleotides read TGTGCTAGTGGTTTGAGGGGCATGAACACTGAAGCTTTCTTT.

The chain uses TRBV27 and TRBJ2-5, with D unresolved. This CDR3 has 15 amino acids. The germline CDR1 and CDR2 sequences are MNHEY and SMNVEV (reference sequence). V dropped 3 bases and J dropped 0 bases, with 11 bases sitting between them. The CDR3 DNA is TGTGCCAGCAGTTTGGGCTACCCTTACCAAGAGACCCAGTACTTC. It yields the protein CASSLGYPYQETQYF.

This chain links TRBV28 with TRBJ2-7; D is unresolved. The CDR3 is made up of 14 amino acids. CDR1 is MDHEN, CDR2 SYDVKM, per germline. The ends were cut back, 5 bases at V and 6 bases at J, with 17 bases in the middle. The CDR3 loop reads CASSRTPEGLEQYF. In DNA form, the CDR3 reads TGTGCCAGCAGTCGCACCCCTGAAGGCCTCGAGCAGTACTTC.

The chain has TRBV30 and TRBJ2-3; D gene ambiguous. Trimming pared 0 bases from V and 0 bases from J, leaving 7 bases between. CDR1 and CDR2 (germline): GTSNPN, SVGIG (reference sequence). CDR3 size: 14 residues. As DNA, the CDR3 is TGTGCCTGGAGTGTTAGAGCTAGCACAGATACGCAGTATTTT. Translating gives CAWSVRASTDTQYF.

This chain connects TRBV2 to TRBJ1-6; TRBD1 matches 9 bases. CDR1 and CDR2 from the germline V gene are SNHLY and FYNNEI. J was trimmed by 8 bases and V by 5 bases; bases with no gene match: 16. The CDR3 contains 18 residues. The CDR3 nucleotides are TGTGCCAGCAGTCCGGAGGGGGCCTCTAGGACAGGGGATTCACCCCTCCACTTT. Translated, it gives CASSPEGASRTGDSPLHF. The full variable domain, with the rest looked up from reference TRBV2 and TRBJ1-6, is EPEVTQTPSHQVTQMGQEVILRCVPISNHLYFYWYRQILGQKVEFLVSFYNNEISEKSEIFDDQFSVERPDGSNFTLKIRSTKLEDSAMYFCASSPEGASRTGDSPLHFGNGTRLTVT.

The rearrangement uses TRBV5-5 and TRBJ2-1, with D perhaps TRBD1 (5 bases). Germline V lookup: CDR1 SGHKS, CDR2 YYEKEE (reference sequence). This CDR3 is built from 16 residues. V was clipped by 1 base and J by 5 bases, with 16 bases between them. CDR3 protein: CASSLPFQDRHNEQFF. Written as DNA, the CDR3 is TGTGCCAGCAGCTTGCCCTTTCAAGACAGACACAATGAGCAGTTCTTC.

CDR3 nucleotide sequence: TGTGCCAGCAGTTTACCGACGGGACAGGTGAACACTGAAGCTTTCTTT. Amino acids: CASSLPTGQVNTEAFF. V usage is TRBV28 and J usage is TRBJ1-1; TRBD1 aligns across 8 bases. The germline V gene encodes CDR1 MDHEN and CDR2 SYDVKM. Germline trimming cut 2 bases from V and 0 bases from J; bases unmatched to any gene: 5. CDR3 length: 16 amino acids. The variable domain in full, with the rest retrieved from reference TRBV28 and TRBJ1-1, is DVKVTQSSRYLVKRTGEKVFLECVQDMDHENMFWYRQDPGLGLRLIYFSYDVKMKEKGDIPEGYSVSREKKERFSLILESASTNQTSMYLCASSLPTGQVNTEAFFGQGTRLTVV.

The chain links TRBV10-3 to TRBJ2-1; the match to TRBD2 covers 10 bases. This CDR3 contains 16 residues. Germline values: CDR1 ENHRY, CDR2 SYGVKD. V shed 2 bases, J shed 3 bases, and the junction held 4 bases outside the gene matches. CDR3 in amino acids: CAISETSGDGYNEQFF. CDR3 in DNA: TGTGCCATCAGTGAGACTAGCGGGGATGGCTACAATGAGCAGTTCTTC.

The chain joins TRBV7-9 to TRBJ2-7, with D maybe TRBD1 (6 bases). The V end was cut by 5 bases, the J end by 3 bases, with 8 bases between. The CDR3 runs 12 residues. CDR1 and CDR2 from the germline V gene are SEHNR and FQNEAQ (reference sequence). The CDR3 protein is CASSMDSYEQYF. CDR3 sequence (DNA): TGTGCCAGCAGCATGGACAGCTACGAGCAGTACTTC.

With regard to this clone: Other DNA sequences of this sample code for an identical CDR3. This chain links TRBV6-5 with TRBJ2-5; tentatively, D is TRBD2 (6 bases). The CDR3 consists of 14 residues. Germline CDR1 is MNHEY and CDR2 is SVGAGI. Trimming took 0 bases from V and 5 from J, leaving 10 bases between them. CDR3 in DNA: TGTGCCAGCAGTTACTCGGACGGGGGTGAGACCCAGTACTTC. It translates to CASSYSDGGETQYF.

V and J are TRBV19 and TRBJ2-4, with 9 bases fitting TRBD2. Germline V gene sequence: CDR1 LNHDA, CDR2 SQIVND (reference sequence). The CDR3 spans 16 residues. J lost 3 bases, V lost 1 base, and 4 bases had no gene match. For the CDR3, the DNA is TGTGCCAGTAGTATAGTGGCTAGCGGGGACAAAAACATTCAGTACTTC. Translation gives CASSIVASGDKNIQYF. The entire variable domain, with the rest obtained from reference TRBV19 and TRBJ2-4, is as follows: DGGITQSPKYLFRKEGQNVTLSCEQNLNHDAMYWYRQDPGQGLRLIYYSQIVNDFQKGDIAEGYSVSREKKESFPLTVTSAQKNPTAFYLCASSIVASGDKNIQYFGAGTRLSVL.

This chain joins TRBV7-6 and TRBJ1-1, with D possibly matching TRBD1 (6 bases). The V gene's germline CDR1 is SGHVS and CDR2 FNYEAQ. V gave up 1 base and J gave up 1 base, with 16 bases separating them. The CDR3 consists of 17 residues. The CDR3 loop is CASSLGGAGAWNTEAFF. CDR3 nucleotides: TGTGCCAGCAGCTTAGGAGGGGCAGGGGCATGGAACACTGAAGCTTTCTTT.

This clone was detected once. The rearrangement links TRBV7-8 to TRBJ2-2, with 12 positions matching TRBD2. V trimming: 7 bases; J trimming: 4 bases; junction bases outside the gene matches: 10. Looked up from germline, CDR1 is SGHVS and CDR2 is FQNEAQ. The CDR3 has 17 amino acids. In nucleotides, the CDR3 is TGTGCCAGCAACACGAGAACTAGCGGGGGGTTCACCGGGGAGCTGTTTTTT. It encodes CASNTRTSGGFTGELFF.

This sequence joins TRBV27 and TRBJ2-3; D is unclear. The V end was cut by 1 base, the J end by 5 bases, with 10 bases between. Per the germline V gene, CDR1 is MNHEY and CDR2 is SMNVEV (reference sequence). The CDR3 is 14 amino acids. Here the CDR3 reads CASSLWGPLDTQYF. CDR3 bases: TGTGCCAGCAGTTTATGGGGTCCTCTAGATACGCAGTATTTT.

The V and J genes are TRBV13 and TRBJ2-7, with unresolved D. This CDR3 comprises 15 residues. Germline V gene sequence: CDR1 PRHDT, CDR2 FYEKMQ (reference sequence). V lost 1 base and J 3 bases, leaving 13 bases between the germline ends. The CDR3 nucleotides read TGTGCCAGCAGCTTAGAAGGTGCTACCCGCTACGAGCAGTACTTC. It specifies CASSLEGATRYEQYF.

The chain uses TRBV7-6 and TRBJ2-7; D call uncertain. The CDR3 is made up of 13 amino acids. V lost 5 bases to trimming and J lost 5 bases, with 13 bases between them. The germline gives CDR1 SGHVS, CDR2 FNYEAQ. The CDR3 loop is CASSLFRTDEQYF. The CDR3 DNA is TGTGCCAGCAGCCTATTCAGGACGGACGAGCAGTACTTC. The full variable domain, with the rest looked up from reference TRBV7-6 and TRBJ2-7, is GAGVSQSPRYKVTKRGQDVALRCDPISGHVSLYWYRQALGQGPEFLTYFNYEAQQDKSGLPNDRFSAERPEGSISTLTIQRTEQRDSAMYRCASSLFRTDEQYFGPGTRLTVT.

The chain is built from TRBV5-6 and TRBJ2-7; D gene uncertain. Germline-derived CDR1 and CDR2 are SGHDT and YYEEEE. CDR3 length: 12 residues. V was shortened by 3 bases and J by 13 bases, with 17 bases between the two germline ends. CDR3 loop: CASSSLGEWIYF. CDR3 bases: TGTGCCAGCAGCTCCCTAGGAGAATGGATCTACTTC.

The rearrangement joins TRBV5-6 to TRBJ2-1, with a weak D call TRBD1 (5 bases). The CDR3 contains 16 residues. Trimming took off 1 base at V and 4 bases at J, with 15 bases between the two ends. Germline CDR1 reads SGHDT; CDR2 reads YYEEEE. The CDR3 DNA sequence: TGTGCCAGCAGCTTGACTTGGGGCACAGTGTACAATGAGCAGTTCTTC. Protein sequence: CASSLTWGTVYNEQFF. Looking up the rest from reference TRBV5-6 and TRBJ2-1 gives the full variable domain: DAGVTQSPTHLIKTRGQQVTLRCSPKSGHDTVSWYQQALGQGPQFIFQYYEEEERQRGNFPDRFSGHQFPNYSSELNVNALLLGDSALYLCASSLTWGTVYNEQFFGPGTRLTVL.

The chain joins TRBV7-8 to TRBJ2-1; the D is unclear. The germline V gene has CDR1 SGHVS and CDR2 FQNEAQ. V was trimmed by 7 bases and J by 4 bases, leaving 5 bases between them. The CDR3 covers 11 residues. The CDR3 DNA reads as TGTGCCAGCAAAGAGTACAATGAGCAGTTCTTC. Amino acids: CASKEYNEQFF.

V gene TRBV7-8 combines with J gene TRBJ1-1; D call uncertain. The CDR3 spans 13 residues. Trimming removed 2 bases from V and 2 bases from J, with 6 bases in between. Germline V gene data show CDR1 as SGHVS and CDR2 as FQNEAQ. The CDR3 region has the DNA TGTGCCAGCAGCTTAATGGGTAACACTGAAGCTTTCTTT. It encodes CASSLMGNTEAFF. Based on the CDR3 plus reference TRBV7-8 and TRBJ1-1, the full variable domain is GAGVSQSPRYKVAKRGQDVALRCDPISGHVSLFWYQQALGQGPEFLTYFQNEAQLDKSGLPSDRFFAERPEGSVSTLKIQRTQQEDSAVYLCASSLMGNTEAFFGQGTRLTVV.